This T cell receptor (beta chain) derives from a study of regulatory T cells in long-lasting Graves disease. Arm-PCR of CDR3 regions and iRepertoire HTBI primers were used to build TCR beta libraries. Each CDR3 protein gets one entry after TCRdb re-called the multiplex PCR reads with MiXCR. Of about 450,000 distinct CDR3 sequences listed, 15% to 20% are singletons. Time point meaning: newly diagnosed GD, antithyroid drugs for less than 3 months. The TCR library was prepared using RNA isolated from PBMCs. The CDR3 has 14 amino acids. Trimming removed 4 bases at V and 4 bases at J, with 14 bases between. The same sample was also used in a study of T cells in Graves' hyperthyroidism and ophthalmopathy.

The chain uses TRBV12-3 or TRBV12-4 and TRBJ2-7; D possibly matches TRBD1 or TRBD2 (5 bases each). The sequencing here drew on peripheral blood mononuclear cells (PBMCs), taken at new diagnosis, from a patient treated with antithyroid drugs. The clonotype originates from a woman aged 30 to 39 with Graves disease. The CDR3 spells CASSSSGTIYEQYF. The CDR3 DNA is TGTGCCAGCAGTTCCTCCGGGACCATTTACGAGCAGTACTTC.